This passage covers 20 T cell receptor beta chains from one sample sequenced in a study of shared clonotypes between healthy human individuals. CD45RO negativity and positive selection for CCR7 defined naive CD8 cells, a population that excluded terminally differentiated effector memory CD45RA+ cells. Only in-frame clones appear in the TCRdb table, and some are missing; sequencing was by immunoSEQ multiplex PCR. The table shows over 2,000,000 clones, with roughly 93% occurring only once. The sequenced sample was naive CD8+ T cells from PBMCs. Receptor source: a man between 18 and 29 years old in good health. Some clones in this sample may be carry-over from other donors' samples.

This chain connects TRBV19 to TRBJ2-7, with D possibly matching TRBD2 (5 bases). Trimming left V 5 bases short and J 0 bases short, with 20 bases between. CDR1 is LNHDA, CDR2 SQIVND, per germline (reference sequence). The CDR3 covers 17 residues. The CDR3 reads CASSQRLFIEGSYEQYF. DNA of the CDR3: TGTGCCAGTAGTCAGCGACTCTTTATCGAGGGCTCCTACGAGCAGTACTTC.

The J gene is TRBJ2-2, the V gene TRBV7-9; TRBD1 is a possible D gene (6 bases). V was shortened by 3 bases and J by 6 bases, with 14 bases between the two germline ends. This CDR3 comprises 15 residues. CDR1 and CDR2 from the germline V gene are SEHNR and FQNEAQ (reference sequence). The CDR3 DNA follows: TGTGCCAGCAGCTTCATAACAGGGCCGGCCGGGGAGCTGTTTTTT. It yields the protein CASSFITGPAGELFF.

The CDR3: CASSVAGLDTQYF. The CDR3 DNA is TGTGCCAGCAGCGTAGCCGGGTTGGATACGCAGTATTTT. This chain connects TRBV9 to TRBJ2-3; no firm D call. V dropped 0 bases and J dropped 6 bases, with 8 bases sitting between them. The CDR3 contains 13 residues. The V gene's germline CDR1 is SGDLS and CDR2 YYNGEE.

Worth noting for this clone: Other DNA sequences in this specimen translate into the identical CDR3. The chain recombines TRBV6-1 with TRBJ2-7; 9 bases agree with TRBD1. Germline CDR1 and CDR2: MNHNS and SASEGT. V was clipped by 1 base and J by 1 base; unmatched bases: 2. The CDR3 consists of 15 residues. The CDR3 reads CASSEGDRASYEQYF. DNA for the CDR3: TGTGCCAGCAGTGAAGGGGACAGGGCTTCCTACGAGCAGTACTTC.

The CDR3 reads CAISESLRPGSYEQYF. CDR3 bases: TGTGCCATCAGTGAGTCCTTGCGGCCGGGGTCATACGAGCAGTACTTC. The chain is built from TRBV10-3 and TRBJ2-7; the D gene is possibly TRBD2 (5 bases). The CDR3 length is 16 residues. Per germline, CDR1 ENHRY and CDR2 SYGVKD. V lost 0 bases to trimming and J lost 4 bases, with 16 bases between them.

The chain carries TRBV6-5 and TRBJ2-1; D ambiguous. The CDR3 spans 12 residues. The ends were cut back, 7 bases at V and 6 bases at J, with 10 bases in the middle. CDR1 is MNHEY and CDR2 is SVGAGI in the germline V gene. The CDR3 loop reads CASTAALNEQFF. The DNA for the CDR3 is TGTGCCAGCACAGCAGCGCTCAATGAGCAGTTCTTC.

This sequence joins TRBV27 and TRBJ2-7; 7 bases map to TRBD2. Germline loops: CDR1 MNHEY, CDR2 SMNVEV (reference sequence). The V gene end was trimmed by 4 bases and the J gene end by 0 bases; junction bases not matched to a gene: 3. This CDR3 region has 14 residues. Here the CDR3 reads CASSSTSVSYEQYF. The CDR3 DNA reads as TGTGCCAGCAGTTCCACTAGCGTCTCCTACGAGCAGTACTTC.

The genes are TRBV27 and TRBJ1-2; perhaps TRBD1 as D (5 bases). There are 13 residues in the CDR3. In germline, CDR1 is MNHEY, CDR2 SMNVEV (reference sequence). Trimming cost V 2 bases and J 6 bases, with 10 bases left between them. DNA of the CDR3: TGTGCCAGCAGTTTAAAGGGGAGTGATGGCTACACCTTC. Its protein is CASSLKGSDGYTF.

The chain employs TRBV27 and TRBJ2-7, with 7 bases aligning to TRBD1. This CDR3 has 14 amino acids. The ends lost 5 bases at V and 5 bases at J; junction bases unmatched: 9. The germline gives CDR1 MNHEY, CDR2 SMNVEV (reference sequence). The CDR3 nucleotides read TGTGCCAGCAGTGCGACTCGACAGGGCGACGAGCAGTACTTC. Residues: CASSATRQGDEQYF.

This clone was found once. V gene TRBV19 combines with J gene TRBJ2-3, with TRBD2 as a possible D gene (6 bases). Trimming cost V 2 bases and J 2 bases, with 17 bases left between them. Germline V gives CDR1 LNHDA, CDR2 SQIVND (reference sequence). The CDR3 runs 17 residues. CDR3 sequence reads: CASSILGSGSITDTQYF. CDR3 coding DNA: TGTGCCAGTAGTATATTGGGGAGCGGGTCCATCACAGATACGCAGTATTTT.

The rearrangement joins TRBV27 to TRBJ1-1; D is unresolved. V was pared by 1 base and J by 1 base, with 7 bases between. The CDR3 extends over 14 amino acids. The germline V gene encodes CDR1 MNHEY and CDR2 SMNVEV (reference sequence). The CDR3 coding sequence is TGTGCCAGCAGTTTATGGTGGGGGAACACTGAAGCTTTCTTT. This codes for CASSLWWGNTEAFF.

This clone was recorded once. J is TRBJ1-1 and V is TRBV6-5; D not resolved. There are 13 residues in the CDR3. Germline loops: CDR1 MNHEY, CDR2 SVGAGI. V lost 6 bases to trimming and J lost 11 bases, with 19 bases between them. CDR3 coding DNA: TGTGCCAGCAGCCCCTCGGTTGGGTCCACGGCTTTCTTT. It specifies CASSPSVGSTAFF.

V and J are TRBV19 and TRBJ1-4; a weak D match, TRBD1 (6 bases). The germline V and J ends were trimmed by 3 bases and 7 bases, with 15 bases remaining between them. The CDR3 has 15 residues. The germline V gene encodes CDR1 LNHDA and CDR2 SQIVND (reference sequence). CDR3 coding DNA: TGTGCCAGTAGTATCTCGGCAGGGGATGGTGAAAAACTGTTTTTT. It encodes CASSISAGDGEKLFF.

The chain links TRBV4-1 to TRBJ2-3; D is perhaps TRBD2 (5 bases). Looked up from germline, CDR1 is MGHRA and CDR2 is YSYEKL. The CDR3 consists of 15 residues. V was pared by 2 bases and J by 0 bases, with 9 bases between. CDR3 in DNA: TGCGCCAGCAGCCAACAGGCGGGCAGCACAGATACGCAGTATTTT. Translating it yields CASSQQAGSTDTQYF.

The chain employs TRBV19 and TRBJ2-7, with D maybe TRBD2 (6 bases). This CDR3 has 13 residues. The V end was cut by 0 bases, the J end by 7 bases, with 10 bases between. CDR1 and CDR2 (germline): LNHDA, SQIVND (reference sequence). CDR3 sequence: CASSIDRESEQYF. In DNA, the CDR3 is TGTGCCAGTAGTATAGACCGGGAGTCGGAGCAGTACTTC.

CDR3 bases: TGTGCCAGCAGCTTGCGGGCAGGGCAAGAGACCCAGTACTTC. It yields the protein CASSLRAGQETQYF. The V call is TRBV5-6, the J call TRBJ2-5; D is perhaps TRBD1 (5 bases). Between the trimmed V and J ends, which lost 1 base and 2 bases, there was a span of 9 bases. Germline V gene data show CDR1 as SGHDT and CDR2 as YYEEEE. This CDR3 is built from 14 residues.

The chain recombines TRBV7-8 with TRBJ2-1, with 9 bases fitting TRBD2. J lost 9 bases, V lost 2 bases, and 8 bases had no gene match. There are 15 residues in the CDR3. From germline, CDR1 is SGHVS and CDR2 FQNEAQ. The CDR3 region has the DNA TGTGCCAGCAGCTTATTAGCGGGAGATGGTGTTGAGCAGTTCTTC. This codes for CASSLLAGDGVEQFF.

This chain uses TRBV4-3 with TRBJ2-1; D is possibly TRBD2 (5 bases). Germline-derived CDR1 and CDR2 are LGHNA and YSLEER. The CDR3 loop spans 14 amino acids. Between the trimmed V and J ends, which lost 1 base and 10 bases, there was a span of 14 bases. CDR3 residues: CASSQVSRDREQFF. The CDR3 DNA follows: TGCGCCAGCAGCCAAGTTTCTCGGGATCGCGAGCAGTTCTTC.

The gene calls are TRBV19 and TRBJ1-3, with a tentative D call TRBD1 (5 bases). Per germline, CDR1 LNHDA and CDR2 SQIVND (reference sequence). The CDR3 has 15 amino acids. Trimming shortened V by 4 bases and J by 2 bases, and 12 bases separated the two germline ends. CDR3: CASSSDRLAGNTIYF. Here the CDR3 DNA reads TGTGCCAGTAGTAGCGACAGACTCGCTGGAAACACCATATATTTT.

The CDR3: CASSALYGGANTEAFF. The CDR3 DNA reads TGTGCCAGCAGCGCCCTATATGGGGGGGCGAACACTGAAGCTTTCTTT. This rearrangement joins TRBV7-6 to TRBJ1-1; D is possibly TRBD1 (6 bases). V gave up 5 bases and J gave up 1 base, with 17 bases separating them. CDR1 is SGHVS and CDR2 is FNYEAQ in the germline V gene. CDR3 length equals 16 residues.